Listed here are 16 T cell receptor beta chains from one sample, sequenced in a study of response to subunit inactivated influenza vaccine. TCRdb used MiXCR to reprocess the RT-PCR reads, holding one entry per CDR3 protein. Of some 200,000 distinct CDR3 sequences listed, less than 15% are singletons. These data also formed part of another study, on T cells expressing NK-cell markers. According to that study: In generating TCR beta cDNA, 5'RACE template switching with UMIs was used.

The source was CD8+ T cells sorted from PBMCs, collected roughly 13 days after vaccination. The receptors derive from a man aged 50 or older who received an inactivated influenza vaccine.

The rearrangement links TRBV6-5 to TRBJ1-1, with 8 bases that match TRBD1. The ends lost 2 bases at V and 6 bases at J; junction bases unmatched: 5. The CDR3 has 14 amino acids. Germline lookup yields CDR1 MNHEY and CDR2 SVGAGI. The CDR3 protein is CASSYGQGGSEAFF. CDR3 DNA: TGTGCCAGCAGTTACGGACAGGGTGGGTCTGAAGCTTTCTTT.

This clonotype showed up many times. This chain links TRBV4-1 with TRBJ2-1; D is perhaps TRBD1 (6 bases). The V and J ends lost 1 base and 8 bases respectively, with 12 bases between them. The germline V gene encodes CDR1 MGHRA and CDR2 YSYEKL. The CDR3 extends over 14 amino acids. CDR3: CASSQGQGFDEQFF. CDR3 sequence (DNA): TGCGCCAGCAGCCAAGGGCAGGGGTTCGATGAGCAGTTCTTC.

The table lists this clonotype with many counts. The chain carries TRBV20-1 and TRBJ2-7; the D gene is possibly TRBD1 (6 bases). Germline loops: CDR1 DFQATT, CDR2 SNEGSKA (reference sequence). The CDR3 length is 14 residues. V lost 6 bases and J 0 bases, leaving 15 bases between the germline ends. DNA for the CDR3: TGCAGTGCGGAGTCGACAGGAAACTCCTACGAGCAGTACTTC. This gives the protein CSAESTGNSYEQYF.

The chain has TRBV29-1 and TRBJ2-2; D call uncertain. The germline gives CDR1 SQVTM, CDR2 ANQGSEA. V lost 3 bases and J lost 1, with 6 bases in between. The CDR3 has 13 amino acids. The CDR3 region is CSVDPGNTGELFF. In DNA form, the CDR3 reads TGCAGCGTTGATCCAGGGAACACCGGGGAGCTGTTTTTT.

The V call is TRBV5-6, the J call TRBJ1-1, with D tentatively TRBD1 (5 bases). Germline CDR1 is SGHDT and CDR2 is YYEEEE. The germline V and J ends were trimmed by 5 bases and 3 bases, with 11 bases remaining between them. The CDR3 sequence is 13 residues long. The CDR3 DNA reads as TGTGCCAGCAGAAATGTGGGGGACACTGAAGCTTTCTTT. This codes for CASRNVGDTEAFF. The whole variable domain, filled in from reference TRBV5-6 and TRBJ1-1, reads DAGVTQSPTHLIKTRGQQVTLRCSPKSGHDTVSWYQQALGQGPQFIFQYYEEEERQRGNFPDRFSGHQFPNYSSELNVNALLLGDSALYLCASRNVGDTEAFFGQGTRLTVV.

The chain recombines TRBV19 with TRBJ2-1, with 9 bases matching TRBD1. CDR3 length: 15 residues. Looked up from germline, CDR1 is LNHDA and CDR2 is SQIVND (reference sequence). V shed 5 bases and J 8 bases; nucleotides not matched to a gene: 10. DNA of the CDR3: TGTGCCAGTAGTTCATCACAGGGGGCGTGGGATGAGCAGTTCTTC. Protein sequence: CASSSSQGAWDEQFF.

This clonotype has ten or more counts. The chain carries TRBV7-9 and TRBJ2-7; 8 bases agree with TRBD2. V lost 1 base to trimming and J lost 2 bases; unmatched junction nucleotides: 10. The germline CDR1 and CDR2 sequences are SEHNR and FQNEAQ (reference sequence). This CDR3 spans 17 amino acids. This CDR3 is CASSLVPAGGAPYEQYF. The DNA for the CDR3 is TGTGCCAGCAGCTTAGTCCCCGCCGGGGGGGCACCCTACGAGCAGTACTTC.

This clonotype was found a few times. This sequence joins TRBV10-3 and TRBJ2-3; D not certain. Germline CDR1 reads ENHRY; CDR2 reads SYGVKD. The CDR3 contains 16 residues. V lost 5 bases to trimming and J lost 0 bases, with 15 bases between them. CDR3 coding DNA: TGTGCCATCAGTTCCGACTCCGTACCAAGCACAGATACGCAGTATTTT. Its protein is CAISSDSVPSTDTQYF.

In its sample, this clonotype was seen a few times. V and J are TRBV20-1 and TRBJ1-2; D is unresolved. The CDR3 loop spans 14 amino acids. V shed 0 bases and J shed 4 bases, with 12 bases lying between them. Germline CDR1 DFQATT, CDR2 SNEGSKA (reference sequence). This CDR3 reads CSARDLGNLYGYTF. CDR3 nucleotides: TGCAGTGCTAGAGATTTAGGGAACCTCTATGGCTACACCTTC.

The chain is built from TRBV5-6 and TRBJ2-7; D not certain. From germline, CDR1 is SGHDT and CDR2 YYEEEE. The CDR3 spans 14 residues. Between the trimmed V and J ends, which lost 4 bases and 2 bases, there was a span of 13 bases. The DNA of the CDR3 is TGTGCCAGCAGCCCCCCCGGGCGTCCCTACGAGCAGTACTTC. This codes for CASSPPGRPYEQYF.

A few counts support this clonotype. J is TRBJ1-1 and V is TRBV6-5, with a weak D call TRBD1 (6 bases). V lost 3 bases, J lost 5 bases, and 16 bases lay in between. This CDR3 comprises 15 residues. Germline-derived CDR1 and CDR2 are MNHEY and SVGAGI. The CDR3: CASSYSAGGMTEAFF. CDR3 coding DNA: TGTGCCAGCAGTTATTCAGCCGGGGGCATGACTGAAGCTTTCTTT.

V usage is TRBV11-1 and J usage is TRBJ2-2; D gene ambiguous. Trimming took 2 bases from V and 0 from J, leaving 16 bases between them. Germline V gene sequence: CDR1 SGHAT, CDR2 FQDESV (reference sequence). CDR3 size: 18 residues. CDR3 amino acids: CASSLSLLEVTNTGELFF. In DNA, the CDR3 is TGTGCCAGCAGCTTATCCCTCCTAGAGGTTACGAACACCGGGGAGCTGTTTTTT. The whole variable domain, filled in from reference TRBV11-1 and TRBJ2-2, reads EAEVAQSPRYKITEKSQAVAFWCDPISGHATLYWYRQILGQGPELLVQFQDESVVDDSQLPKDRFSAERLKGVDSTLKIQPAELGDSAMYLCASSLSLLEVTNTGELFFGEGSRLTVL.

This clonotype appeared a few times. V gene TRBV4-3 combines with J gene TRBJ1-4; D is possibly TRBD1 (5 bases). Germline-derived CDR1 and CDR2 are LGHNA and YSLEER. This CDR3 contains 14 residues. Between the trimmed V and J ends, which lost 1 base and 3 bases, there was a span of 6 bases. CDR3 residues: CASSQVTANEKLFF. CDR3 DNA: TGCGCCAGCAGCCAAGTGACAGCTAATGAAAAACTGTTTTTT.

This sequence joins TRBV6-1 and TRBJ1-3, with D perhaps TRBD1 (5 bases). V gave up 2 bases and J gave up 0 bases, with 8 bases separating them. The CDR3 loop spans 15 amino acids. Per the germline V gene, CDR1 is MNHNS and CDR2 is SASEGT. CDR3 region: CASSEQGSSGNTIYF. CDR3 coding DNA: TGTGCCAGCAGTGAACAGGGTTCCTCTGGAAACACCATATATTTT.

This chain links TRBV12-3 or TRBV12-4 with TRBJ2-5; TRBD1 matches at 9 bases. This CDR3 comprises 16 residues. V trimming: 2 bases; J trimming: 2 bases; junction bases outside the gene matches: 6. CDR3 region: CASSLSRDREQETQYF. The CDR3 region has the DNA TGTGCCAGCAGTTTAAGCCGGGACAGGGAACAAGAGACCCAGTACTTC.

The rearrangement joins TRBV14 to TRBJ2-2; 7 nucleotides match TRBD2. The CDR3 length is 16 residues. The V gene end was trimmed by 0 bases and the J gene end by 6 bases; junction bases not matched to a gene: 7. Looked up from germline, CDR1 is SGHDN and CDR2 is FVKESK. CDR3 sequence (DNA): TGTGCCAGCAGCCAAGACGAGGGAGGGCCTCCCGGGGAGCTGTTTTTT. It is translated as CASSQDEGGPPGELFF.